Sequencing of this TCR beta chain was carried out in a study of T cells in localized non-small cell lung cancer. Study-level findings and limits: Measurement of T cell clonality placed uninvolved adjacent lung highest, above the level in tumor. The appearance of a median approximately 55 of the top 100 tumor clones was seen in adjacent lung. Those with higher blood T cell density had longer overall survival.

In regard to this clone: Its antigen is not known.

The V end lost 0 bases, the J end lost 0 bases, and 10 bases lay between the germline ends. Germline CDR1 and CDR2: SGHRS and YFSETQ. The CDR3 sequence is 16 residues long. Data came from immunoSEQ multiplex PCR; TCRdb stores just in-frame clones and leaves some out. The table lists 45,000 to 55,000 clones, 86% of them singletons. The sequenced sample was peripheral blood, obtained before any cancer treatment. This chain connects TRBV5-1 to TRBJ1-5; D perhaps matches TRBD1 (5 bases). The sequence was obtained from a male donor older than 55 with stage III squamous cell lung carcinoma. CDR3 DNA: TGCGCCAGCAGCTTGGAGGGGCCCAATAGCAATCAGCCCCAGCATTTT. This sequence encodes CASSLEGPNSNQPQHF.